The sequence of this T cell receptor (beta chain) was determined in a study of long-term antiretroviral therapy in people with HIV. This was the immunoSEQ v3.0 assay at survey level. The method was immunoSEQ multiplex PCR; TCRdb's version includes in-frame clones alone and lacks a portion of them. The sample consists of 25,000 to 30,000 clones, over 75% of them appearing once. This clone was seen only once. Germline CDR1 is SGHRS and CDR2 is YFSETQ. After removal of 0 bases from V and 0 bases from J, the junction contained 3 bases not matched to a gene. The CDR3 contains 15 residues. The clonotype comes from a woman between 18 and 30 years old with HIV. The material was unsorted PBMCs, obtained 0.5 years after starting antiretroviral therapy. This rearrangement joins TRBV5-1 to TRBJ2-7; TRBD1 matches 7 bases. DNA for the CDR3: TGCGCCAGCAGCTTGGATGGGACAGCCTCCTACGAGCAGTACTTC. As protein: CASSLDGTASYEQYF. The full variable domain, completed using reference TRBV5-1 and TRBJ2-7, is KAGVTQTPRYLIKTRGQQVTLSCSPISGHRSVSWYQQTPGQGLQFLFEYFSETQRNKGNFPGRFSGRQFSNSRSEMNVSTLELGDSALYLCASSLDGTASYEQYFGPGTRLTVT.